This is a list of T cell receptor beta chains from one sample in a study of shared clonotypes between healthy human individuals. Assay: immunoSEQ multiplex PCR; the TCRdb copy retains only in-frame clones and omits some. This table has about 490,000 clones, over 65% appearing once. Sequencing was done on a sample of PBMCs. The receptors originated from a woman aged 40 to 50 in good health. Some clones in this sample may be carry-over from other donors' samples. Both conserved end residues are part of each CDR3. The order of the fields is clone size, V gene, D gene, J gene, CDR3 DNA, CDR3 protein. D genes are given only for firm matches. Rows may omit the clone size; those that give it use once, few, many or a size class.

clone size: -; V gene: TRBV2; D gene: TRBD1; J gene: TRBJ2-7; CDR3 DNA: TGTGCCAGCAGTGAGCCGGGACAGGGCTCCTACGAGCAGTACTTC; CDR3 protein: CASSEPGQGSYEQYF
clone size: -; V gene: TRBV5-1; D gene: -; J gene: TRBJ2-7; CDR3 DNA: TGCGCCAGCAGCTTGGACAGGGGAGGCCGGGGCGAGCAGTACTTC; CDR3 protein: CASSLDRGGRGEQYF
clone size: -; V gene: TRBV6-1; D gene: -; J gene: TRBJ1-3; CDR3 DNA: TGTGCCAGCAGTGAGGGATTTTACTCTGGAAACACCATATATTTT; CDR3 protein: CASSEGFYSGNTIYF
clone size: few; V gene: TRBV19; D gene: -; J gene: TRBJ1-5; CDR3 DNA: TGTGCCAGTAGTATTCTGACAGGCCCTAGGCCCCAGCATTTT; CDR3 protein: CASSILTGPRPQHF
clone size: few; V gene: TRBV15; D gene: TRBD1; J gene: TRBJ1-2; CDR3 DNA: TGTGCCACCAGCCGAGACAGGGTTAACTATGGCTACACCTTC; CDR3 protein: CATSRDRVNYGYTF
clone size: once; V gene: TRBV4-1; D gene: -; J gene: TRBJ1-2; CDR3 DNA: TGCGCCAGCAGCCGAGATTCCCCGACTGGCTACACCTTT; CDR3 protein: CASSRDSPTGYTF
clone size: -; V gene: TRBV5-1; D gene: TRBD2; J gene: TRBJ2-5; CDR3 DNA: TGCGCCAGCAGCTTGGGGACTAGCGAAGAGACCCAGTACTTC; CDR3 protein: CASSLGTSEETQYF
clone size: -; V gene: TRBV7-9; D gene: -; J gene: TRBJ2-6; CDR3 DNA: TGTGCCAGCACCCAGGGGAACGGGGCCAACGTCCTGACTTTC; CDR3 protein: CASTQGNGANVLTF
clone size: -; V gene: TRBV9; D gene: -; J gene: TRBJ1-3; CDR3 DNA: TGTGCCAGCAGCGCTCTCCTTTCGGGAAACACCATATATTTT; CDR3 protein: CASSALLSGNTIYF
clone size: -; V gene: TRBV21-1; D gene: -; J gene: TRBJ1-2; CDR3 DNA: TGTGCCAGCAGCAAAGCGCTTTGGCAACACACTAACTATGGCTACACCTTC; CDR3 protein: CASSKALWQHTNYGYTF
clone size: -; V gene: TRBV5-4; D gene: -; J gene: TRBJ1-5; CDR3 DNA: TGTGCCAGCAGCCACGCGGGGGGCGGTCAGCCCCAGCATTTT; CDR3 protein: CASSHAGGGQPQHF
clone size: -; V gene: TRBV5-5; D gene: -; J gene: TRBJ1-4; CDR3 DNA: TGTGCCAGCAGCCGAAGGACAGTCCTAGGGGAAAAACTGTTTTTT; CDR3 protein: CASSRRTVLGEKLFF
clone size: -; V gene: TRBV5-1; D gene: TRBD2; J gene: TRBJ2-1; CDR3 DNA: TGCGCCAGCAGCTTGGCGGCTAGCGGCGACAATGAGCAGTTCTTC; CDR3 protein: CASSLAASGDNEQFF
clone size: -; V gene: TRBV18; D gene: -; J gene: TRBJ2-3; CDR3 DNA: TGTGCCAGCTCACCACGCATCGGCGGCACAGATACGCAGTATTTT; CDR3 protein: CASSPRIGGTDTQYF
clone size: -; V gene: TRBV28; D gene: -; J gene: TRBJ2-2; CDR3 DNA: TGTGCCAGCAGTAACCCCCCCACCGGGGAGCTGTTTTTT; CDR3 protein: CASSNPPTGELFF
clone size: -; V gene: TRBV5-5; D gene: -; J gene: TRBJ1-2; CDR3 DNA: TGTGCCAGCAGCTTGGGGGGAGGTGAGAGCTACACCTTC; CDR3 protein: CASSLGGGESYTF
clone size: -; V gene: TRBV7-9; D gene: TRBD1; J gene: TRBJ1-1; CDR3 DNA: TGTGCCAGCAGCTTAGGGATAGGGGGCTATACTGAAGCTTTCTTT; CDR3 protein: CASSLGIGGYTEAFF
clone size: -; V gene: TRBV7-8; D gene: TRBD1; J gene: TRBJ2-2; CDR3 DNA: TGTGCCAGCGCAAGGACAGGGGGCTCGGGCACCGGGGAGCTGTTTTTT; CDR3 protein: CASARTGGSGTGELFF
clone size: -; V gene: TRBV19; D gene: -; J gene: TRBJ2-2; CDR3 DNA: TGTGCCAGTAGTATTACGGAAGCGTCCGGGGAGCTGTTTTTT; CDR3 protein: CASSITEASGELFF
clone size: -; V gene: TRBV28; D gene: -; J gene: TRBJ1-5; CDR3 DNA: TGTGCCAGCAGTTTCCGAAGCCAGCAGCCCCAGCATTTT; CDR3 protein: CASSFRSQQPQHF
clone size: -; V gene: TRBV6-5; D gene: -; J gene: TRBJ2-7; CDR3 DNA: TGTGCCAGCAGGGGGCTAGCGCGCTACGAGCAGTACTTC; CDR3 protein: CASRGLARYEQYF
clone size: few; V gene: TRBV19; D gene: -; J gene: TRBJ2-1; CDR3 DNA: TGTGCCAGTAGTATGTGGCTCGGTCTGGGTGAGCAGTTCTTC; CDR3 protein: CASSMWLGLGEQFF
clone size: -; V gene: TRBV7-2; D gene: -; J gene: TRBJ2-1; CDR3 DNA: TGTGCCAGCAGCTTATCGGTAAGCTCCTACAATGAGCAGTTCTTC; CDR3 protein: CASSLSVSSYNEQFF
clone size: -; V gene: TRBV18; D gene: -; J gene: TRBJ2-7; CDR3 DNA: TGTGCCAGCTCACCGGAGGGGAACGAGCAGTACTTC; CDR3 protein: CASSPEGNEQYF
clone size: -; V gene: TRBV6-1; D gene: -; J gene: TRBJ2-1; CDR3 DNA: TGTGCCAGCAGTGAAGACTGGTACAATGAGCAGTTCTTC; CDR3 protein: CASSEDWYNEQFF
clone size: -; V gene: TRBV6-5; D gene: -; J gene: TRBJ2-7; CDR3 DNA: TGTGCCAGCAGCCGGCCGACTACCCTGGGCTACGAGCAGTACTTC; CDR3 protein: CASSRPTTLGYEQYF
clone size: -; V gene: TRBV6-5; D gene: -; J gene: TRBJ1-3; CDR3 DNA: TGTGCCAGCAGAAGCTCTGGAAACACCATATATTTT; CDR3 protein: CASRSSGNTIYF
clone size: -; V gene: TRBV7-8; D gene: TRBD1; J gene: TRBJ1-1; CDR3 DNA: TGTGCCAGCTCTCGCGGCGAAACAGGGGCTGAAGCTTTCTTT; CDR3 protein: CASSRGETGAEAFF
clone size: -; V gene: TRBV18; D gene: TRBD1; J gene: TRBJ2-7; CDR3 DNA: TGTGCCAGCTCAGCCGGGACAGGGGACTACGAGCAGTACTTC; CDR3 protein: CASSAGTGDYEQYF
clone size: -; V gene: TRBV27; D gene: -; J gene: TRBJ2-3; CDR3 DNA: TGTGCCAGCAGTTTATCCAGCACAGATACGCAGTATTTT; CDR3 protein: CASSLSSTDTQYF
clone size: -; V gene: TRBV6-5; D gene: -; J gene: TRBJ2-5; CDR3 DNA: TGTGCCAGCAGTTACTTGACAGAACAAGAGACCCAGTACTTC; CDR3 protein: CASSYLTEQETQYF
clone size: -; V gene: TRBV28; D gene: -; J gene: TRBJ1-5; CDR3 DNA: TGTGCCAGCAGTTCCCCCCCTCAGCCCCAGCATTTT; CDR3 protein: CASSSPPQPQHF
clone size: once; V gene: TRBV5-1; D gene: -; J gene: TRBJ2-7; CDR3 DNA: TGCGCCAGCAGCTTTTCGCGCCAGGAGCAGTACTTC; CDR3 protein: CASSFSRQEQYF
clone size: -; V gene: TRBV7-3; D gene: -; J gene: TRBJ2-1; CDR3 DNA: TGTGCCAGCAGCTTAAACGGCCAGGGGGCTAGCGGAGGTGAGCAGTTCTTC; CDR3 protein: CASSLNGQGASGGEQFF
clone size: -; V gene: TRBV7-7; D gene: -; J gene: TRBJ1-3; CDR3 DNA: TGTGCTAGCAGCTTAGAGGCAGGGCTTGGAAACACCATATATTTT; CDR3 protein: CASSLEAGLGNTIYF
clone size: -; V gene: TRBV7-2; D gene: TRBD2; J gene: TRBJ2-1; CDR3 DNA: TGTGCCAGCAGCTTAGACTCTAGCGGGAGCGGGGGTGAGCAGTTCTTC; CDR3 protein: CASSLDSSGSGGEQFF
clone size: -; V gene: TRBV18; D gene: TRBD1; J gene: TRBJ2-7; CDR3 DNA: TGTGCCAGCTCACCACTCATTACAGGGGCCTACGAGCAGTACTTC; CDR3 protein: CASSPLITGAYEQYF
clone size: -; V gene: TRBV2; D gene: TRBD2; J gene: TRBJ2-1; CDR3 DNA: TGTGCCAGCACCACCGGGACTAGCTCCAATGAGCAGTTCTTC; CDR3 protein: CASTTGTSSNEQFF
clone size: -; V gene: TRBV5-1; D gene: -; J gene: TRBJ2-7; CDR3 DNA: TGCGCCAGCAGCCCGAACCCGACGGTCCCTACCTACGAGCAGTACTTC; CDR3 protein: CASSPNPTVPTYEQYF
clone size: -; V gene: TRBV18; D gene: -; J gene: TRBJ2-5; CDR3 DNA: TGTGCCAGCTCAAGGACAATCAGGGAGACCCAGTACTTC; CDR3 protein: CASSRTIRETQYF
clone size: -; V gene: TRBV12-5; D gene: TRBD2; J gene: TRBJ2-2; CDR3 DNA: TGTGCTAGTGGTTTAATGGTAGCGGGTAAGGGGGAGCTGTTTTTT; CDR3 protein: CASGLMVAGKGELFF
clone size: -; V gene: TRBV14; D gene: -; J gene: TRBJ2-1; CDR3 DNA: TGTGCCAGCATCCCGTGGGGTTGCGCCAACTACAATGAGCAGTTCTTC; CDR3 protein: CASIPWGCANYNEQFF
clone size: -; V gene: TRBV7-9; D gene: -; J gene: TRBJ1-4; CDR3 DNA: TGTGCCAGCAGCTTGACAGGCGAGCGTGAAAAACTGTTTTTT; CDR3 protein: CASSLTGEREKLFF
clone size: -; V gene: TRBV21-1; D gene: -; J gene: TRBJ2-7; CDR3 DNA: TGTCTCCGGGGGCCGACCTACGAGCAGTACTTC; CDR3 protein: CLRGPTYEQYF
clone size: -; V gene: TRBV28; D gene: -; J gene: TRBJ2-7; CDR3 DNA: TGTGCCAGCAGTTTTTGGGATTTCGGGTCCTACGAGCAGTACTTC; CDR3 protein: CASSFWDFGSYEQYF
clone size: -; V gene: TRBV15; D gene: -; J gene: TRBJ2-2; CDR3 DNA: TGTGCCACCAGCAGCAACACCGGGGAGCTGTTTTTT; CDR3 protein: CATSSNTGELFF
clone size: -; V gene: TRBV30; D gene: -; J gene: TRBJ1-2; CDR3 DNA: TGTGCCTGGAAGGGCGGGGTTGAAAGTGGCTACACCTTC; CDR3 protein: CAWKGGVESGYTF
clone size: -; V gene: TRBV13; D gene: TRBD2; J gene: TRBJ2-1; CDR3 DNA: TGTGCCAGCAGCTTAGTAGCGGGAGAAGCCAATGAGCAGTTCTTC; CDR3 protein: CASSLVAGEANEQFF
clone size: -; V gene: TRBV7-2; D gene: TRBD2; J gene: TRBJ2-1; CDR3 DNA: TGTGCCAGCAGCCTACGTGTCAGCGGGAGTAACAATGAGCAGTTCTTC; CDR3 protein: CASSLRVSGSNNEQFF
clone size: -; V gene: TRBV2; D gene: -; J gene: TRBJ2-7; CDR3 DNA: TGTGCCAGCAGTGGGGGACACCGTTACGAGCAGTACTTC; CDR3 protein: CASSGGHRYEQYF
clone size: once; V gene: TRBV5-6; D gene: -; J gene: TRBJ1-1; CDR3 DNA: TGTGCCAGCAGCTTGGCGACCCAGAACACTGAAGCTTTCTTT; CDR3 protein: CASSLATQNTEAFF
clone size: -; V gene: TRBV4-2; D gene: TRBD2; J gene: TRBJ2-1; CDR3 DNA: TGTGCCAGCAGCCAAGATCCCGGACTAGCGGGACCGTCCTACAATGAGCAGTTCTTC; CDR3 protein: CASSQDPGLAGPSYNEQFF
clone size: -; V gene: TRBV14; D gene: -; J gene: TRBJ2-7; CDR3 DNA: TGTGCCAGCAGCCAATGGGGGAAGGGAACCTACGAGCAGTACTTC; CDR3 protein: CASSQWGKGTYEQYF
clone size: once; V gene: TRBV28; D gene: TRBD1; J gene: TRBJ2-2; CDR3 DNA: TGTGCCAGCAGTAAGGGACAGGATCCCGGGGAGCTGTTTTTT; CDR3 protein: CASSKGQDPGELFF